This TCR beta chain is from a study of cytomegalovirus exposure and HLA in healthy donors (dated 2017 in TCRdb). As for the study more broadly: According to an earlier analysis of 587 of the donors, 150 million to 200 million T cells yielded roughly 110 million unique TCR beta sequences and 250 to 350 Gb of sequence data. The number of typed donors differed by locus: 629-630 for A, B, C, DRB1 and DQB1; 500 to 550 for DQA1; 606 for DPA1; and some 450 for DPB1. Class I and class II HLA loci were covered by the typing at four-digit resolution. An earlier analysis of approximately 630 of the donors applied high-throughput TCR beta sequencing to assess whether each TCR beta V gene segment acted as functional or pseudogenic. In the later analysis, no new phenotypic data were used to find candidate immune exposures; instead, reliance was placed on TCR beta sequences and their occurrence across donors. To predict cytomegalovirus infection status, the study brought together high-throughput TCR immunosequencing, statistical association of individual TCRs with disease status, and machine learning. The study aimed to test whether signatures of past pathogen exposure could be identified by cataloging public T cell receptors. Donor age, sex, ethnicity and CMV serostatus were compiled alongside the repertoire data. The genetic ancestry cluster associated with self-reported Caucasian donors included 70% to 85% of the roughly 390 genotyped donors. Across approximately 420 genotyped donors of the cohort, an average of about 250,000 unique TCR beta nucleotide sequences per donor were sequenced, and 15% to 20% of those sequences were non-productive. The study profiled the T cell repertoires of about 640 subjects by immunosequencing and related them to cytomegalovirus serostatus. All discovery cohort repertoires had been generated on a single sequencing platform. Approximately 300 gigabases of sequencing data and roughly 81 million unique TCR sequences made up an early release that covered 640 HLA-typed donors. Besides the first cohort of some 670 subjects, a separate validation cohort made up of some 110 different subjects was used. Five DR-DQ haplotypes were handled as single units for association and clustering, since linkage in the cohort was strong. A later genetic analysis took genome-wide SNP genotypes for about three fifths of the 666 donors and used that subset as a discovery cohort. In a later analysis, previously published TCR beta repertoires from more than 500 donors were re-analyzed and high-resolution HLA genotyping was added so that TCR occurrence patterns could be studied. Paper-wide results and their limitations: In a later genetic analysis, a missense DCLRE1C variant was associated with V-gene and J-gene trimming of TCR beta chains, and the association was replicated in an independent cohort. The earlier analysis of 587 of the donors excluded roughly 17 rarely observed V segments, including chromosome 9 orphons, because counts were too low. A few of the identified cytomegalovirus-associated TCR beta chains were confirmed in vitro to be specific for cytomegalovirus antigens. In a later analysis, about 16,000 TCR beta sequences were associated with specific HLA alleles at a false discovery rate of 0.05. Only TCR beta chains were sequenced in this cohort, and the absence of alpha or paired-chain data limited detectable features. Because some donors lacked HLA typing at each locus, the association tests relied only on the typed subset. A total of 150 or so TCR beta chains were listed by the study as associated with cytomegalovirus. A further reported finding was that TCR beta sequences accurately predicted the HLA-A and HLA-B alleles for most subjects in the first cohort. Roughly uniform sequencing depth across donors was assumed in presence/absence analyses, although this assumption may not hold. Broadly in line with IMGT annotations, most TCR beta V segments showed up in productive rearrangements about 90% or about 30% of the time in an earlier analysis of about 500 of the donors. According to a later analysis, parvovirus B19, influenza, CMV and Epstein-Barr virus appeared linked to several top co-occurrence clusters. According to a later analysis, TCR association rates differed among HLA loci, with DRB1 alleles showing the most associated TCRs and HLA-C alleles showing the fewest. Compared with equally common non-associated chains, HLA-associated TCR beta chains in a later analysis were more clonally expanded and had lower generation probabilities. The authors suggested that the approach could potentially be generalized to other disease states and immunological phenotypes. Because the 87-base-pair reads could not distinguish some IMGT-functional V segments, including TRBV6-2 and TRBV6-3, those segments were excluded. The only immune exposure information available for the cohort was CMV serostatus. According to a later analysis, most CMV-associated TCR beta chains appeared to be HLA-restricted, and the HLA associations seemed to be driven largely by CMV exposure. Most TCR sequences were seen in very few donors, while some public TCRs were found in many individuals. In a later genetic analysis, fewer N-insertions in productive TCRs were reported among donors in an Asian-associated ancestry cluster than the approximately 710-donor mean. When HLA alleles, especially DR and DQ, strongly co-occurred, TCR associations were difficult to assign to individual alleles. Correlated functional status among segregating V segments might be attributable to linkage disequilibrium, but an unknown experimental factor could not be ruled out. A cluster of highly shared sequence variants was judged likely to represent a technical artifact of the sequencing pipeline. In both the original and validation cohorts, the classifier was reported to diagnose cytomegalovirus status with high specificity and sensitivity.

In regard to this clone: Its binding antigen is unknown. Within one base of it there is no much larger clone, and no base qualities were kept.

The cohort consisted of fewer than 700 healthy bone marrow donors. Cohort members were all nominally healthy when sampled, although unrecorded immune exposures were likely present. The donor was CMV seronegative and belonged to the group of approximately 320 seronegative cohort members. A peripheral blood sample was provided by each donor, and peripheral blood mononuclear cells were used for TCR beta sequencing. The Qiagen DNeasy Blood Extraction Kit was used to extract genomic DNA from the blood cell samples. The germline V gene gives CDR1 as MNHNS and CDR2 as SASEGT. The CDR3 goes from the cysteine to the phenylalanine over 13 residues. The DNA shown is the 39-base CDR3, in frame from base 1. The germline V end is reduced by 8 bases and the J end by 2 bases; junction bases left unmatched: 6. Libraries were made using the immunoSEQ multiplex PCR assay. For the multiplex PCR, a mixture combining 60 forward primers for TCR Vbeta segments and 13 reverse primers for TCR Jbeta segments was used. A multiplex PCR assay on genomic DNA amplified the CDR3 region of rearranged TCR beta genes. The Illumina HiSeq System was used to sequence the amplified TCR beta libraries as 87-base-pair reads. The paper's data handling went like this. A later analysis counted tens of millions of unique TCR beta chains across the 550 to 700 repertoires, and approximately 11 million of these chains were shared by at least two donors. A nearest-neighbor algorithm error-corrected the raw reads and collapsed the reads into unique sequences, merging closely related sequences to remove PCR and sequencing errors. CDR3 sequences were aligned to IMGT reference sequences to assign V, D and J gene segments. Each retained sequence needed at least a six-nucleotide match to both a V gene segment and a J gene segment. A rearrangement counted as productive if the CDR3 had no stop codons and remained in frame with V and J, and every other rearrangement counted as non-productive. CDR3 was defined by IMGT convention, running from the second conserved V-encoded cysteine to the conserved J-encoded phenylalanine. The earlier analysis of 587 of the donors excluded sequences that lacked an unambiguous match to a single V gene segment. An earlier analysis of 587 of the donors called V segments functional above 56.7% productive rearrangements and segregating when the between-donor standard deviation exceeded 5%. A statistical classification framework was built to diagnose cytomegalovirus status from the catalog of TCR beta chain sequences. In a later analysis, TCR nucleotide sequences were compared against IMGT/GENE-DB human TR gene sequences so that V and J genes could be assigned. The TCRdist pipeline was used in a later analysis to assign CDR3 sequences and most-parsimonious VDJ recombination scenarios. In a later analysis, each TCR beta chain was defined by its CDR3 amino acid sequence together with its V-gene family, and reads without a unique V-gene family were excluded. To address suspected cross-contamination and a sequencing artifact, a later analysis removed around 600 highly shared, low-generation-probability nucleotide sequences. For each public chain, a later analysis derived a clonal expansion index from normalized ranks of inferred template counts within each repertoire. In a later analysis, generation probabilities were computed using a VDJ recombination model fitted to out-of-frame rearrangements, and the results were checked against IGoR. In a later analysis, TCR-TCR, TCR-HLA and TCR-CMV co-occurrence was scored with hypergeometric tests, and a repertoire-size bias correction was applied to TCR pairs. To estimate false discovery rates, a later analysis permuted the HLA or CMV assignments 20 times. In a later analysis, co-occurring TCRs were grouped using DBSCAN, with TCRdist sequence similarity added in when clustering inside HLA-allele-positive subsets. Repertoires with fewer than 30,000 or more than 120,000 public chains, plus five repertoires with anomalous nucleotide sharing, were excluded from co-occurrence clustering. The immuneACCESS repertoire file appears here via TCRdb, limited to in-frame rearrangements. These files lack a portion of the clones; in checked studies, under half of the deficit traces to unresolved V genes, and the cause of the others is not known. Clone size and the V and J calls come from that table; the DNA yielded D and trimming. This sample is represented by roughly 150,000 clones; roughly 80% of them were singletons. Less than 3% of the sample rests with the top ten.

The chain was built from TRBV6-1 and TRBJ2-7, with TRBD2 identical over 7 junction bases. Sequences were obtained from PBMCs. The source of this sequence is a male donor in good health and CMV-seronegative. The CDR3 has the sequence CASGEGRAYEQYF. The sequenced DNA: TGTGCCAGCGGAGAGGGGAGGGCCTACGAGCAGTACTTC.